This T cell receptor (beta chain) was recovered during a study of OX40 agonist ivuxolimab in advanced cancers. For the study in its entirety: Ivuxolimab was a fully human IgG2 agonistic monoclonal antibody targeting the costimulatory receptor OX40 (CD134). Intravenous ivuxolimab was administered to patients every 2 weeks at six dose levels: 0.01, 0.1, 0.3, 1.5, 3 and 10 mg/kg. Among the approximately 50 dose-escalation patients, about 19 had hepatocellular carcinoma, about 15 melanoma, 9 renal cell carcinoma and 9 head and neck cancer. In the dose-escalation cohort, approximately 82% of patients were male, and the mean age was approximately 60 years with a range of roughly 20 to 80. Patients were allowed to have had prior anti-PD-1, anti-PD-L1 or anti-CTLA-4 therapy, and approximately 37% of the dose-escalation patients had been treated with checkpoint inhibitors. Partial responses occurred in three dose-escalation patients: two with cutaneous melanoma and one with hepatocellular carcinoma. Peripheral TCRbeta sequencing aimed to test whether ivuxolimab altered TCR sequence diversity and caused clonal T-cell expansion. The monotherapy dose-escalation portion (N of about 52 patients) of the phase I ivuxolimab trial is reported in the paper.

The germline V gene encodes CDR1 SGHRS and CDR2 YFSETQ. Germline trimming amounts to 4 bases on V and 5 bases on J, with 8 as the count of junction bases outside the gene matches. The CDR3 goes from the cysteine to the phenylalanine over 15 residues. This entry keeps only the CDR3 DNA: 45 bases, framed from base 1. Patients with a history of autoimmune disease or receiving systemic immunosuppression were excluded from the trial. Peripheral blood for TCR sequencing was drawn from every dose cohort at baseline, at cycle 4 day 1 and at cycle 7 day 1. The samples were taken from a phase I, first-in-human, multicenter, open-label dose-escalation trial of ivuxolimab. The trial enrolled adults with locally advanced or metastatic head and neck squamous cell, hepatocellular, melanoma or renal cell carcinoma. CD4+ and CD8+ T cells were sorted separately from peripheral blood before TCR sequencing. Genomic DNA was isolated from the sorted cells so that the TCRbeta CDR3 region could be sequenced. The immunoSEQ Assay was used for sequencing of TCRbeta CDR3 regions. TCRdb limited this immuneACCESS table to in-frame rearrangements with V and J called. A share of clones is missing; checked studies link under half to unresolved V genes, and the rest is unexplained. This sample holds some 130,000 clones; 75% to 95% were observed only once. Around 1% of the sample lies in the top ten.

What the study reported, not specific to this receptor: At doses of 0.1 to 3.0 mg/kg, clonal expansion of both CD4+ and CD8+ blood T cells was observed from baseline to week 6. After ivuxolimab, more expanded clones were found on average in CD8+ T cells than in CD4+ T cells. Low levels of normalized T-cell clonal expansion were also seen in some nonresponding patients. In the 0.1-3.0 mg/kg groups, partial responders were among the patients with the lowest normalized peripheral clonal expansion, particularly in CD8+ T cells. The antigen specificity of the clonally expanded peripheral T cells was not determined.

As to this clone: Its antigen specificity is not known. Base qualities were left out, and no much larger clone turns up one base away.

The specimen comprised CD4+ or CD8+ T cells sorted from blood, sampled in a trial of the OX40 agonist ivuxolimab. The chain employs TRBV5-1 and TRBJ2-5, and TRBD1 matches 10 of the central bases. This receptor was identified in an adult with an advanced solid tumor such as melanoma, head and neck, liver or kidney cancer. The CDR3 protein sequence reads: CASSIAGQGKETQYF. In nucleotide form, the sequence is TGCGCCAGCAGCATAGCGGGACAGGGGAAGGAGACCCAGTACTTC.